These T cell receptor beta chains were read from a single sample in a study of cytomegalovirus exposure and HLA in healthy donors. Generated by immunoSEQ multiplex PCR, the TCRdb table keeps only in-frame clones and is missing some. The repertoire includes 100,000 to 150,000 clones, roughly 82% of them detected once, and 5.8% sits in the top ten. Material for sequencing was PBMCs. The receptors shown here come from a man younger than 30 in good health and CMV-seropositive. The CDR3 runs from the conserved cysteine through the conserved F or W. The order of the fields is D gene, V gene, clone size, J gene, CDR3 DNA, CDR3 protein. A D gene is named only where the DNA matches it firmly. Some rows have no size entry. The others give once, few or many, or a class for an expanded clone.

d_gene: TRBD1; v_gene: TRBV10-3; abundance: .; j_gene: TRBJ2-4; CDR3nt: TGTGCCATCAGTGGTGACAGGGGGCTCGATAACAGTCAGTACTTC; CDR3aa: CAISGDRGLDNSQYF
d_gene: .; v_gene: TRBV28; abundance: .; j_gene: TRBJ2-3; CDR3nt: TGTGCCAGCAGTTCACAATCCCTTCCCAAGGGGAATACGCAGTATTTT; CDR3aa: CASSSQSLPKGNTQYF
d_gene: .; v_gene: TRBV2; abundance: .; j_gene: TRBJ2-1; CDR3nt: TGTGCCAGCAGGAGAGAGGGCGGTGAGCAGTTCTTC; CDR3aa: CASRREGGEQFF
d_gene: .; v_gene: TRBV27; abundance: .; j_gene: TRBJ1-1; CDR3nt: TGTGCCAGCAGTTTTGCTGGAGGCACTGAAGCTTTCTTT; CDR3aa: CASSFAGGTEAFF
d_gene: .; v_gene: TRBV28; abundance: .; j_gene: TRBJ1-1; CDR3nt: TGTGCCAGCAGTTTCAGGGCTCGGGAAGCTTTCTTT; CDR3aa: CASSFRAREAFF
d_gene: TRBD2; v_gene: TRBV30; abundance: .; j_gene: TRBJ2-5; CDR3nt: TGTGCCTTCGGCTGGGGGAGGGCCCCAGAGACCCAGTACTTC; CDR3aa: CAFGWGRAPETQYF
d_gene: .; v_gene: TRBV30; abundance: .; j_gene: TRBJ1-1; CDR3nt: TGTGCCTGGAGTGTATACAGCGAAGCTTTCTTT; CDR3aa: CAWSVYSEAFF
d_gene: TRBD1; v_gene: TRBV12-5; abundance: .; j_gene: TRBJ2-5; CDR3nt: TGTGCTAGTGACAAAGGTTGGGACAGAGGAGAGACCCAGTACTTC; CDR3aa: CASDKGWDRGETQYF
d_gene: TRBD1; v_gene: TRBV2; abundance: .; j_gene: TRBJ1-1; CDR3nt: TGTGCCAGCATACTGGTTCAGGGGGCGCCTGTCACTGAAGCTTTCTTT; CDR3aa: CASILVQGAPVTEAFF
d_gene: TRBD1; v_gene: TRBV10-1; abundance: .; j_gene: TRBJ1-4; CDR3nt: TGCGCCAGCAGTGAGGCGCTTCAGGGGGTTGATGAAAAACTGTTTTTT; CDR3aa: CASSEALQGVDEKLFF
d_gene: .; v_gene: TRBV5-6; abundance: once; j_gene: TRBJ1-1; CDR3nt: TGTGCCAGCAGCCGAACCAGGGCGGACACTGAAGCTTTCTTT; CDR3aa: CASSRTRADTEAFF
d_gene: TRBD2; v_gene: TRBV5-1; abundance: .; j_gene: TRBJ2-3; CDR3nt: TGCGCCAGCAGCTTGGCTAGCGGGGGAAGCACAGATACGCAGTATTTT; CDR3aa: CASSLASGGSTDTQYF
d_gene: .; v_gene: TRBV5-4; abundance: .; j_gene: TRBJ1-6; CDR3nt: TGTGCCAGCAGCCTGTTCCAGCGACAGAATTCACCCCTCCACTTT; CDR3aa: CASSLFQRQNSPLHF
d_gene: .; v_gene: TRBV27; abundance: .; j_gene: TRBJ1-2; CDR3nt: TGTGCCAGCACCTTTATCAGGGGTGGAGACGGCTACACCTTC; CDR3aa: CASTFIRGGDGYTF
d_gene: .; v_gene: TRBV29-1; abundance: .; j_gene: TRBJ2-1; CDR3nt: TGCAGCGTTGTTCACTACTCCTACAATGAGCAGTTCTTC; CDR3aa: CSVVHYSYNEQFF
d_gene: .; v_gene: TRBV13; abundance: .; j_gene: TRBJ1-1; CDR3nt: TGTGCCAGCAGCCCCGGGAGAAAGTTCCCTGAAGCTTTCTTT; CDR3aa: CASSPGRKFPEAFF
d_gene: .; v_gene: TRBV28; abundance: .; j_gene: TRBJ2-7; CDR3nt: TGTGCCAGCAGTTTATCCCCAGGGTCTGTGCCCTACGAGCAGTACTTC; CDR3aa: CASSLSPGSVPYEQYF
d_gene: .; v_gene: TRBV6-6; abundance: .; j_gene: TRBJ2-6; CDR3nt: TGTGCCAGCAGTTTCGGGGAGACTGGGGCCAACGTCCTGACTTTC; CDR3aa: CASSFGETGANVLTF
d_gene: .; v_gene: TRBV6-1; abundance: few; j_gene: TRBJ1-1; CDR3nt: TGTGCCAGCATTGAACAGGGTAGTGGCACTGAAGCTTTCTTT; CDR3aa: CASIEQGSGTEAFF
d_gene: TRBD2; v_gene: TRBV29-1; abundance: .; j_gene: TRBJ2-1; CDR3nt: TGCAGCGTCCACGAACTAGCGGGGTACTACAATGAGCAGTTCTTC; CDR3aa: CSVHELAGYYNEQFF